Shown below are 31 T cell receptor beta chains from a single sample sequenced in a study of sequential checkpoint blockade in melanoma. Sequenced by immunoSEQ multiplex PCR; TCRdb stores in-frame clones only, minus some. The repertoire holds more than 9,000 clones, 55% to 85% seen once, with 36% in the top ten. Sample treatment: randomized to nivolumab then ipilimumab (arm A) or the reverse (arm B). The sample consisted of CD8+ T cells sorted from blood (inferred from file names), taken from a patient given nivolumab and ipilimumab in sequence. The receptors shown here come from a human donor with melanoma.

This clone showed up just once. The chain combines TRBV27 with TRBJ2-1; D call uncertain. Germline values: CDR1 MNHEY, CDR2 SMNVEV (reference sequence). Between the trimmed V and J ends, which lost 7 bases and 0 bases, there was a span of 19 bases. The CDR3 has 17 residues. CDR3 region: CASNPARMSSSYNEQFF. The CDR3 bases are TGTGCCAGCAACCCCGCTAGGATGTCGAGCTCCTACAATGAGCAGTTCTTC.

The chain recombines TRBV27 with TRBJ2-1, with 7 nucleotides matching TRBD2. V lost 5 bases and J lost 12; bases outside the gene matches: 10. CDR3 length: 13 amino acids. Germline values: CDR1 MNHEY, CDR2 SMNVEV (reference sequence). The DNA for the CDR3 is TGTGCCAGCAGTAGGTCGGGGGGTCCGGGGCAGTTCTTC. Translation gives CASSRSGGPGQFF.

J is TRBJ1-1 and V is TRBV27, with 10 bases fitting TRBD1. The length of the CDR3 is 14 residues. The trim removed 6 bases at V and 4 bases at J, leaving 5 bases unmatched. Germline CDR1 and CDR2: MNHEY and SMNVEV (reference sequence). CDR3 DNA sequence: TGTGCCAGCAGCACGACAGGGGGCTTCACTGAAGCTTTCTTT. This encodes CASSTTGGFTEAFF.

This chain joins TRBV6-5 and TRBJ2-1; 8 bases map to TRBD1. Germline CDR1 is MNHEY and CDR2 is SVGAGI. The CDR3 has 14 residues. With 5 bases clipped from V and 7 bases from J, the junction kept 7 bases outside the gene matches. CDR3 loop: CASSIGTGGNEQFF. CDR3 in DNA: TGTGCCAGCAGTATCGGGACAGGTGGGAATGAGCAGTTCTTC.

The CDR3 DNA reads as TGTGCCAGCAGCGTAGGTGGAGGAAATGTTGCAACTAATGAAAAACTGTTTTTT. Translating gives CASSVGGGNVATNEKLFF. J is TRBJ1-4 and V is TRBV9; no clear D. The CDR3 spans 18 residues. The germline V gene has CDR1 SGDLS and CDR2 YYNGEE. V lost 0 bases and J 0 bases, leaving 15 bases between the germline ends.

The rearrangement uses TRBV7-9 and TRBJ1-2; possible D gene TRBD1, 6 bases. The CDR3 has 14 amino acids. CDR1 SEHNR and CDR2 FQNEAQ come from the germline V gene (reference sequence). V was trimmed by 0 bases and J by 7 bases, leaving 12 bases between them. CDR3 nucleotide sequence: TGTGCCAGCAGCTTAGCACCCGACAGGCTTGGCTACACCTTC. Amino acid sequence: CASSLAPDRLGYTF. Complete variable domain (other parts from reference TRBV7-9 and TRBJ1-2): DTGVSQNPRHKITKRGQNVTFRCDPISEHNRLYWYRQTLGQGPEFLTYFQNEAQLEKSRLLSDRFSAERPKGSFSTLEIQRTEQGDSAMYLCASSLAPDRLGYTFGSGTRLTVV.

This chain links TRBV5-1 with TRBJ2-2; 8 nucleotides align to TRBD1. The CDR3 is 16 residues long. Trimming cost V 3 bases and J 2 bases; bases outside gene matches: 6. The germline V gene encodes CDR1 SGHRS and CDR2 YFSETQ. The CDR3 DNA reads TGCGCCAGCAGCTCCTGGGACAGGCTCAACACCGGGGAGCTGTTTTTT. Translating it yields CASSSWDRLNTGELFF.

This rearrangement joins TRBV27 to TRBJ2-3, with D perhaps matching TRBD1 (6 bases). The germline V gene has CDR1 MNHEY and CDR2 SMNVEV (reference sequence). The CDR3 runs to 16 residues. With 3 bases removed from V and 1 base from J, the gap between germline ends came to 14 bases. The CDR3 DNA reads TGTGCCAGCAGTTTCAGGTGGGGGCGGGGCACAGATACGCAGTATTTT. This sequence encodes CASSFRWGRGTDTQYF.

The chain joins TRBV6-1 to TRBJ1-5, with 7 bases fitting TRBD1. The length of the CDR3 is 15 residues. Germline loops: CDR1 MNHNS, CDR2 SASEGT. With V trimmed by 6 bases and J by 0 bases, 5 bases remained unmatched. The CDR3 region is CASSDRAPSNQPQHF. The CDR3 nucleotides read TGTGCCAGCAGCGACAGGGCGCCTAGCAATCAGCCCCAGCATTTT.

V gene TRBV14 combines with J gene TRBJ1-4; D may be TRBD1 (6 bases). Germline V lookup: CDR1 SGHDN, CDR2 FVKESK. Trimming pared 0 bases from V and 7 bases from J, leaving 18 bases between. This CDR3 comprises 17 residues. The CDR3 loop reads CASSQDQAGAWGEKLFF. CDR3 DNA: TGTGCCAGCAGCCAAGATCAGGCGGGGGCCTGGGGTGAAAAACTGTTTTTT. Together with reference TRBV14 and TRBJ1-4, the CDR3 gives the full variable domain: EAGVTQFPSHSVIEKGQTVTLRCDPISGHDNLYWYRRVMGKEIKFLLHFVKESKQDESGMPNNRFLAERTGGTYSTLKVQPAELEDSGVYFCASSQDQAGAWGEKLFFGSGTQLSVL.

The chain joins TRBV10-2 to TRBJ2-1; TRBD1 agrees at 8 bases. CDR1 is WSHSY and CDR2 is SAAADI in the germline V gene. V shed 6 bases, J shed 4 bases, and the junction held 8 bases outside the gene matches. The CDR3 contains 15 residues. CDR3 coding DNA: TGCGCCAGCAGCAACAGGACAGGGTTGTACAATGAGCAGTTCTTC. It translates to CASSNRTGLYNEQFF.

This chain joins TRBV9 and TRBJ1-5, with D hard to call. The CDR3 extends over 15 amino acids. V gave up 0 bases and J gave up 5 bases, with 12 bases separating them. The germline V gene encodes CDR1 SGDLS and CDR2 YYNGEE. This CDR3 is CASSVGGGSHQPQHF. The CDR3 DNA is TGTGCCAGCAGCGTAGGGGGTGGGAGTCATCAGCCCCAGCATTTT.

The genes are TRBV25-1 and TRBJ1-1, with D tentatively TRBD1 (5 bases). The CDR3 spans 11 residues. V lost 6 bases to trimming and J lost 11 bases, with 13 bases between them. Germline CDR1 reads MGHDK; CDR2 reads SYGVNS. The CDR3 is CASRVGGFAFF. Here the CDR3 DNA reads TGTGCCAGCAGAGTCGGGGGGTTCGCTTTCTTT.

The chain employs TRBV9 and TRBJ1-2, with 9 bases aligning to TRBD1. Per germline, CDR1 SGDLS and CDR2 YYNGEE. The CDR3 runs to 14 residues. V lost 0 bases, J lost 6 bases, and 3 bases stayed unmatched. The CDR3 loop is CASSVGDRVHGYTF. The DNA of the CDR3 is TGTGCCAGCAGCGTAGGGGACAGGGTGCATGGCTACACCTTC.

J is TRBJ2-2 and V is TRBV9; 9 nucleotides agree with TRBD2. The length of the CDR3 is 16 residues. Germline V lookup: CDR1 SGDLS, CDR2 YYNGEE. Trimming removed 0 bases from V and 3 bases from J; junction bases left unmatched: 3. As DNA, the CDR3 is TGTGCCAGCAGCGTAGCGACTAGCGGAGACACCGGGGAGCTGTTTTTT. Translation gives CASSVATSGDTGELFF.

This CDR3 reads CASSPGHLYEQYF. In DNA, the CDR3 is TGCGCCAGCAGCCCGGGACACCTCTACGAGCAGTACTTC. V and J are TRBV5-1 and TRBJ2-5; D perhaps matches TRBD1 (6 bases). The J call could be wrong; TRBJ2-7 is a better fit for the DNA end. The CDR3 runs 13 residues. The V gene's germline CDR1 is SGHRS and CDR2 YFSETQ.

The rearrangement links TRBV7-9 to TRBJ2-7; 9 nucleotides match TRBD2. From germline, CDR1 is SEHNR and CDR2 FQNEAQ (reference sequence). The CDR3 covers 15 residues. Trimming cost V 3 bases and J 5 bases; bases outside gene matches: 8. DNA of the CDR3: TGTGCCAGCAGCTTCGCTGGCGGGGGGGCCCACGAGCAGTACTTC. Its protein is CASSFAGGGAHEQYF.

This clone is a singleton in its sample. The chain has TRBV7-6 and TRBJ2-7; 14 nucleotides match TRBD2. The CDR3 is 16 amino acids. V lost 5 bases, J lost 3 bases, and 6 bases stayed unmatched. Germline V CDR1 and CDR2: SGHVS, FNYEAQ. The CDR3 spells CASSPGLAGVGYEQYF. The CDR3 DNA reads TGTGCCAGCAGCCCGGGACTAGCGGGAGTGGGCTACGAGCAGTACTTC.

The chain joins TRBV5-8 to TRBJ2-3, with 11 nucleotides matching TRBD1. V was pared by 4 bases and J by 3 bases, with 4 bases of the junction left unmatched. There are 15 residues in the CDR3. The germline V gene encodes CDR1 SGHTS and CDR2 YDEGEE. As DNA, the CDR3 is TGTGCCAGCAGCGCCGGGACAGGGGGGACAGATACGCAGTATTTT. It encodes CASSAGTGGTDTQYF.

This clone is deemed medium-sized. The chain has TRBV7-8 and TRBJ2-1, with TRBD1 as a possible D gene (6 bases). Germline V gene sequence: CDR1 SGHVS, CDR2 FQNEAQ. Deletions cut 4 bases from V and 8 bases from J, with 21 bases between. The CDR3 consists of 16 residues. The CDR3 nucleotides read TGTGCCAGCAGCTGGCCCCGCCAGGGGCGCTTGGATGAGCAGTTCTTC. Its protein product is CASSWPRQGRLDEQFF.

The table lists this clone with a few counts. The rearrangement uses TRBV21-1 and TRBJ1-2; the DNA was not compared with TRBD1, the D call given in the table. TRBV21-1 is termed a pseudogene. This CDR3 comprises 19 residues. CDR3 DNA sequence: TGTGCCAGCAGCAAAAGGACAAGGGGAAACACAGGGTGGAGCTATGGCTACACCTTC. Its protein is CASSKRTRGNTGWSYGYTF.

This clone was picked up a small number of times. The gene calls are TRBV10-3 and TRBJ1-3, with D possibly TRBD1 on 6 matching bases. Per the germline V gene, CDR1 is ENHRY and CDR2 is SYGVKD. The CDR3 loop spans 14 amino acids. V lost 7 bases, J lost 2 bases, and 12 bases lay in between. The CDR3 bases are TGTGCCATCACCCCCGGGACAACTGGAAACACCATATATTTT. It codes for CAITPGTTGNTIYF.

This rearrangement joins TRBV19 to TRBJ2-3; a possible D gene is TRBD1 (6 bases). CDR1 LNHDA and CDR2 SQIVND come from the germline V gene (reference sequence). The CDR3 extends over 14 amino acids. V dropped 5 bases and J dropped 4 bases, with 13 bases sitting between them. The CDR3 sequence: CASSYGRGPDTQYF. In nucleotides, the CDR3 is TGTGCCAGTAGTTATGGCAGGGGCCCAGATACGCAGTATTTT.

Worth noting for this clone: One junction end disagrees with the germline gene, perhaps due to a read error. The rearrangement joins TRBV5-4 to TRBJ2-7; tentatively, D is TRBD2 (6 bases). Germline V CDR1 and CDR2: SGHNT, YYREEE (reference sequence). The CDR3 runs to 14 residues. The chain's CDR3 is CASSPDFSGYEQYF. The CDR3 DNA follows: TGCGCCAGCAGCCCGGACTTTAGCGGCTACGAGCAGTACTTC. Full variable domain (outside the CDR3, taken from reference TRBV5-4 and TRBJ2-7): ETGVTQSPTHLIKTRGQQVTLRCSSQSGHNTVSWYQQALGQGPQFIFQYYREEENGRGNFPPRFSGLQFPNYSSELNVNALELDDSALYLCASSPDFSGYEQYFGPGTRLTVT.

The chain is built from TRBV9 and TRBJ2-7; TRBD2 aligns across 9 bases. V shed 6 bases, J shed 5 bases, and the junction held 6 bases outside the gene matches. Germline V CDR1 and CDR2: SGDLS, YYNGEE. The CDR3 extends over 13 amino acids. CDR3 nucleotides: TGTGCCAGCAATGCGGGAGGGGTCAACGAGCAGTACTTC. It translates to CASNAGGVNEQYF.

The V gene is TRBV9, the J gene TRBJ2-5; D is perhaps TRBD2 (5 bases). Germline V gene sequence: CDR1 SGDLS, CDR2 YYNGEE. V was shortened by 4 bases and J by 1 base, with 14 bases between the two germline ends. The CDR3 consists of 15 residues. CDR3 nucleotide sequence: TGTGCCAGCAGCCCGAGTGGGAGACCCCAAGAGACCCAGTACTTC. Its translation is CASSPSGRPQETQYF.

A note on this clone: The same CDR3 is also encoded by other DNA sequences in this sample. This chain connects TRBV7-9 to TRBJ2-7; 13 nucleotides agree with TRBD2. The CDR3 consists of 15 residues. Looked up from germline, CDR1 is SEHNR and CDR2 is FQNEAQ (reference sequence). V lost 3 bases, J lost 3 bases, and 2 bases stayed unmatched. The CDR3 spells CASSFGLAGDYEQYF. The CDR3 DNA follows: TGTGCCAGCAGCTTCGGACTAGCGGGAGACTACGAGCAGTACTTC.

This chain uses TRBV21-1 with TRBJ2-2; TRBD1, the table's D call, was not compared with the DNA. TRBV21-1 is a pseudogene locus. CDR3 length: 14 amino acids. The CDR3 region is CASSLGQLTGELFF. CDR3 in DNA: TGTGCCAGCAGCCTTGGACAGTTAACCGGGGAGCTGTTTTTT.

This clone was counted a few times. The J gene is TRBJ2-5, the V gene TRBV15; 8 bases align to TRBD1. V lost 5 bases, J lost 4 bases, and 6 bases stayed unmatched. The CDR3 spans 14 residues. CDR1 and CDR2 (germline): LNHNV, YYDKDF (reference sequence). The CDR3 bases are TGTGCCACCAGCCACGACAGGGGAGGAGAGACCCAGTACTTC. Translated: CATSHDRGGETQYF.

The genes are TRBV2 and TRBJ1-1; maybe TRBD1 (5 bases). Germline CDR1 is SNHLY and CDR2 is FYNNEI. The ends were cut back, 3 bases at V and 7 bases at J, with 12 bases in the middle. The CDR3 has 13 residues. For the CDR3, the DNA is TGTGCCAGCAGTGATTTTGGGGGGAATGAAGCTTTCTTT. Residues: CASSDFGGNEAFF.

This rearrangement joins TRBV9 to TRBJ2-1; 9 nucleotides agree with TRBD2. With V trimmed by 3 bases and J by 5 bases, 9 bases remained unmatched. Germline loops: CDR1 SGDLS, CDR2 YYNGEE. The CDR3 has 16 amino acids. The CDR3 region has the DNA TGTGCCAGCAGCGATCCTTTGGCGGGGGGGCACAATGAGCAGTTCTTC. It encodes CASSDPLAGGHNEQFF.